This T cell receptor (beta chain) was recovered during a study of T cells in Graves' hyperthyroidism and ophthalmopathy. Amplified regions were TCR beta CDR3 sequences from RNA transcripts. The HTBI primer set drove a first-round RT-PCR of the TCR CDR3. Each CDR3 protein gets one entry after TCRdb re-called the multiplex PCR reads with MiXCR. The data show about 600,000 distinct CDR3 sequences, over 12% seen once. The V and J ends lost 6 bases and 3 bases, in that order; junction bases with no gene match: 19. This CDR3 is built from 19 residues. The genes are TRBV12-3 or TRBV12-4 and TRBJ2-3, with TRBD1 matching 9 bases. The TCR sequence derives from a woman aged 18-29 years with Graves' ophthalmopathy. Sequenced sample: blood. CDR3 nucleotide sequence: TGTGCCAGCAGAGAGCAGAGGACCGGGACAGGGTTTCGGACAGATACGCAGTATTTT. Translating it yields CASREQRTGTGFRTDTQYF.